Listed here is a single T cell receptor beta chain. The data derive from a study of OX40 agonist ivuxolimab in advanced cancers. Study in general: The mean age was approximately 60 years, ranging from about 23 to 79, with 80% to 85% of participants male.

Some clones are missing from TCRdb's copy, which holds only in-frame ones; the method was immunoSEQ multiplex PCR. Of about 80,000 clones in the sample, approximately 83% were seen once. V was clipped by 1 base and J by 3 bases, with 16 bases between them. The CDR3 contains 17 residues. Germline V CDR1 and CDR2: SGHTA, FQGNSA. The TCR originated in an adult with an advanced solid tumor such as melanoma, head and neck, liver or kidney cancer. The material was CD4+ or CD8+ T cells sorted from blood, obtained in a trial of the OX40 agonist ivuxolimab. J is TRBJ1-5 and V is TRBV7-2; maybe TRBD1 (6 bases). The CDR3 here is CASSLEGGRFPNQPQHF. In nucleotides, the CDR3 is TGTGCCAGCAGCTTAGAGGGGGGGCGCTTCCCCAATCAGCCCCAGCATTTT.